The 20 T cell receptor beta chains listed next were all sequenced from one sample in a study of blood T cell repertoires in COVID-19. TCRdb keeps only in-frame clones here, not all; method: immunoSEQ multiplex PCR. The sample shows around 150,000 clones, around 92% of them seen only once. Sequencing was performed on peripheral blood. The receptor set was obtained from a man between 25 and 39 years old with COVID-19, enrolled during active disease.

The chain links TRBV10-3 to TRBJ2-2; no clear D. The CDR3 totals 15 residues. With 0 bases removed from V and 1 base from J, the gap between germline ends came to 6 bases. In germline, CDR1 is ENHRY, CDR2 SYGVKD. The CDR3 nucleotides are TGTGCCATCAGTGAGTCGTACGGGAACACCGGGGAGCTGTTTTTT. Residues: CAISESYGNTGELFF.

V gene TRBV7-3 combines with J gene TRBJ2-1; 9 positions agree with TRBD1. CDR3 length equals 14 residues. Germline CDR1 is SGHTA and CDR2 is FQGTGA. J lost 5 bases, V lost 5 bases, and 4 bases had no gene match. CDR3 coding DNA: TGTGCCAGCAGCCAGACAGGGGGGGACAATGAGCAGTTCTTC. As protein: CASSQTGGDNEQFF.

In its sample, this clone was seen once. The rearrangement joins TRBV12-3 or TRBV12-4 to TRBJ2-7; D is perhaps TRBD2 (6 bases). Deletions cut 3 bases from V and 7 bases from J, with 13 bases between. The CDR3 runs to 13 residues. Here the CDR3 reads CASSFFRGGEQYF. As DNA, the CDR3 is TGTGCCAGCAGTTTTTTCCGGGGAGGTGAGCAGTACTTC.

Written as DNA, the CDR3 is TGTGCCTGGAGGTCGGGGGTTCCAGATACGCAGTATTTT. Its translation is CAWRSGVPDTQYF. This rearrangement joins TRBV30 to TRBJ2-3; D might be TRBD2 (6 bases). Germline CDR1 and CDR2: GTSNPN and SVGIG (reference sequence). Trimming shortened V by 3 bases and J by 4 bases, and 11 bases separated the two germline ends. CDR3 length: 13 amino acids.

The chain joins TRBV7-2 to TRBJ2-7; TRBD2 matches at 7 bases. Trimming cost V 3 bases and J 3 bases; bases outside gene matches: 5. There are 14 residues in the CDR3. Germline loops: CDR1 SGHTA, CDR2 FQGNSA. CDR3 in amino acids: CASSFRDYIYEQYF. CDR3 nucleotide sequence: TGTGCCAGCAGCTTCCGGGACTATATCTACGAGCAGTACTTC.

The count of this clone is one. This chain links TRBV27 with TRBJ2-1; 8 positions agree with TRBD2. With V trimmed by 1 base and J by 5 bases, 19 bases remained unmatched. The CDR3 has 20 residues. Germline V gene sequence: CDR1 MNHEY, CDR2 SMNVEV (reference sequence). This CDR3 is CASSLWPPGGTSGVNNEQFF. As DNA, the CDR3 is TGTGCCAGCAGTTTATGGCCCCCCGGAGGAACTAGCGGAGTTAACAATGAGCAGTTCTTC.

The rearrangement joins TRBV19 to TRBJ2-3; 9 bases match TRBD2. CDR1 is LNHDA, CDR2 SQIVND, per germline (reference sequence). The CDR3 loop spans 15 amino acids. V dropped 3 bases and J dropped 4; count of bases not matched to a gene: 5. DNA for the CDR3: TGTGCCAGTAGTATTCGGGGACTAGCCTCAGATACGCAGTATTTT. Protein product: CASSIRGLASDTQYF.

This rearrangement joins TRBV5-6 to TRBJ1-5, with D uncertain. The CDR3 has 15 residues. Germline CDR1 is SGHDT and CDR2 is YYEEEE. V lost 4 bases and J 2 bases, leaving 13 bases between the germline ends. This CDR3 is CASSQAGSGNQPQHF. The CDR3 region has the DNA TGTGCCAGCAGCCAAGCGGGATCAGGCAATCAGCCCCAGCATTTT.

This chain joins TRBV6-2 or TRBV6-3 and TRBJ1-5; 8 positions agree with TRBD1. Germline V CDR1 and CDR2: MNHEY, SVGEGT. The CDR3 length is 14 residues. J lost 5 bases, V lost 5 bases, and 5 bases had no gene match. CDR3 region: CASSLRQGYQPQHF. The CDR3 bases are TGTGCCAGCAGTCTCCGACAGGGGTATCAGCCCCAGCATTTT.

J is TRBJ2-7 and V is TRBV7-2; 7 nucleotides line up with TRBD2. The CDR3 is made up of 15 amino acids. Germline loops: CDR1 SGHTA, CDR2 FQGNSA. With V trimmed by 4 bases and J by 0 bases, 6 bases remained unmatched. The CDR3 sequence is CASSSLGEGSYEQYF. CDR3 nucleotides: TGTGCCAGCAGCTCTTTGGGGGAGGGCTCCTACGAGCAGTACTTC. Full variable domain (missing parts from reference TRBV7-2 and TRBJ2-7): GAGVSQSPSNKVTEKGKDVELRCDPISGHTALYWYRQSLGQGLEFLIYFQGNSAPDKSGLPSDRFSAERTGGSVSTLTIQRTQQEDSAVYLCASSSLGEGSYEQYFGPGTRLTVT.

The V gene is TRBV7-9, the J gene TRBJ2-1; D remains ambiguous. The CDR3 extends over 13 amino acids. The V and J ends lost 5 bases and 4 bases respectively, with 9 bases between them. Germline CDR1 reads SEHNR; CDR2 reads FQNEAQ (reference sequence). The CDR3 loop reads CASSPAGYNEQFF. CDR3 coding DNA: TGTGCCAGCAGCCCCGCAGGTTACAATGAGCAGTTCTTC.

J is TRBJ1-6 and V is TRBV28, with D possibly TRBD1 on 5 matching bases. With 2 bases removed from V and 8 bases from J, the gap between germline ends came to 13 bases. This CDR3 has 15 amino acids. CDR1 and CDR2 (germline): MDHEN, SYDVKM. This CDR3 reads CASSLAQGFYSPLHF. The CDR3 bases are TGTGCCAGCAGTTTAGCGCAGGGTTTTTATTCACCCCTCCACTTT.

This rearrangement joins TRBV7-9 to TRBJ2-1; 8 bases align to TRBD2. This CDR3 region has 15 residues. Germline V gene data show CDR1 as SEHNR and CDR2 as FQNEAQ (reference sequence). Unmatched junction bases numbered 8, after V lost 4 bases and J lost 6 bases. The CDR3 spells CASSSGTSSFNEQFF. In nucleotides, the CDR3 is TGTGCCAGCAGCTCCGGGACTAGTAGTTTCAATGAGCAGTTCTTC.

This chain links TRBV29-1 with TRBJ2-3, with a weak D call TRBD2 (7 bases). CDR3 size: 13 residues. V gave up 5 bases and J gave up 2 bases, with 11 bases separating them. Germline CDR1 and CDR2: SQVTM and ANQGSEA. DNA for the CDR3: TGCAGCGTTTTGGGGGGGCCCACAGATACGCAGTATTTT. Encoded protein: CSVLGGPTDTQYF.

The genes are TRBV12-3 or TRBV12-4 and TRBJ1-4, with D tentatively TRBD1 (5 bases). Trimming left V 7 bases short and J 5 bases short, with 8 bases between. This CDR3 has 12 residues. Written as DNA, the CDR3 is TGTGCCAGCAAGGGGCTAAATGAAAAACTGTTTTTT. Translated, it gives CASKGLNEKLFF.

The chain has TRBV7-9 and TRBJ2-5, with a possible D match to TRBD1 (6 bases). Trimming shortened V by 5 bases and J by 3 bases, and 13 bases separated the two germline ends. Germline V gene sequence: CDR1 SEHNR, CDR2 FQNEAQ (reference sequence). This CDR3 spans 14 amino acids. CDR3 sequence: CASSLGGQKETQYF. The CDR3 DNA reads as TGTGCCAGCAGCCTTGGTGGACAGAAAGAGACCCAGTACTTC.

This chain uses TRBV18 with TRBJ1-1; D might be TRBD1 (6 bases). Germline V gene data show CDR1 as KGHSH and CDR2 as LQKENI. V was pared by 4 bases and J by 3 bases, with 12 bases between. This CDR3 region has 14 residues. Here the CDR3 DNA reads TGTGCCAGCTCACTTACCAGGGGCGACACTGAAGCTTTCTTT. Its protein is CASSLTRGDTEAFF.

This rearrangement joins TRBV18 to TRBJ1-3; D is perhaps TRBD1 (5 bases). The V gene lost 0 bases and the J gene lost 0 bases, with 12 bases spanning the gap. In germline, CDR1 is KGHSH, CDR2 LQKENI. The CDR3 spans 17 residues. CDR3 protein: CASSPPGRGTSGNTIYF. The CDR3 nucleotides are TGTGCCAGCTCACCACCGGGGCGGGGTACCTCTGGAAACACCATATATTTT.

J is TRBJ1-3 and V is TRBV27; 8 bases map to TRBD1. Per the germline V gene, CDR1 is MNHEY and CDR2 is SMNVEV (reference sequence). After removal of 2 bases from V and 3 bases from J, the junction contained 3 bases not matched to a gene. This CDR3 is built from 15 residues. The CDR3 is CASSLMTGDGNTIYF. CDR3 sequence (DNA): TGTGCCAGCAGTTTAATGACAGGGGATGGAAACACCATATATTTT.

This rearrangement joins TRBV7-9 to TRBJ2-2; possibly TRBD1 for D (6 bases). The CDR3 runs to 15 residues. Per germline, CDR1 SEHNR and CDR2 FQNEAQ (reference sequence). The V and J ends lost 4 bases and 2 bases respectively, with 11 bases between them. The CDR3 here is CASSYQGSNTGELFF. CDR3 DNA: TGTGCCAGCAGCTATCAGGGGTCAAACACCGGGGAGCTGTTTTTT.